This TCR beta chain was sequenced in a study of blood T cell repertoires in COVID-19. V lost 2 bases and J lost 10, with 14 bases in between. The CDR3 covers 13 residues. Germline V gene data show CDR1 as SGHAT and CDR2 as FQDESV (reference sequence). The method was immunoSEQ multiplex PCR; TCRdb's version includes in-frame clones alone and lacks a portion of them. The table lists about 400,000 clones, around nine tenths of them singletons. V is TRBV11-1 and J is TRBJ1-1, with D perhaps matching TRBD1 (6 bases). This clonotype was obtained from a woman in her 50s who had recovered from COVID-19. Input material: PBMCs or T cells enriched from blood (not recorded which). CDR3 protein: CASSLPTGPPAFF. CDR3 bases: TGTGCCAGCAGCTTACCAACAGGGCCGCCAGCTTTCTTT.